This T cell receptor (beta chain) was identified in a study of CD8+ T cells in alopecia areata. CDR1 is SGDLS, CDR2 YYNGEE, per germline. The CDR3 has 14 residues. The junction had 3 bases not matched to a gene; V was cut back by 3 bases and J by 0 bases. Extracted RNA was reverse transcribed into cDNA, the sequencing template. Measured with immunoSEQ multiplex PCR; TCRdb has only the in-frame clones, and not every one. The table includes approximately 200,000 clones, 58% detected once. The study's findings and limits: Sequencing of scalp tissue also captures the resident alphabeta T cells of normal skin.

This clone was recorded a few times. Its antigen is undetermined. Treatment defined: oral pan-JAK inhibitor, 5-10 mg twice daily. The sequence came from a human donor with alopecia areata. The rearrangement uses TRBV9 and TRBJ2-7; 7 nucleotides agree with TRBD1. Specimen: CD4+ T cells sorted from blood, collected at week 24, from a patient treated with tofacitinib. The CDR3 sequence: CASSGTGNSYEQYF. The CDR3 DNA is TGTGCCAGCAGCGGGACAGGAAACTCCTACGAGCAGTACTTC.